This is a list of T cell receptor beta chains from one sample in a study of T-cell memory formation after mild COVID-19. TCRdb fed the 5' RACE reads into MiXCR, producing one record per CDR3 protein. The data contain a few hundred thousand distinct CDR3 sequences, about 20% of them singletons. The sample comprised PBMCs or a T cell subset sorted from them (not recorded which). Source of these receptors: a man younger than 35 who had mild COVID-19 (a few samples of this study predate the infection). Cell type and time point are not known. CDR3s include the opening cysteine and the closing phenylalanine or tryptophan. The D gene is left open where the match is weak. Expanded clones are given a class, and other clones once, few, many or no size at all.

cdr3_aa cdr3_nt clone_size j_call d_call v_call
CASSETSATPPELFF TGTGCCAGCAGCGAGACTAGCGCCACGCCTCCAGAGCTGTTTTTT many TRBJ2-2 TRBD2 TRBV7-9
CASSEWASGGQETQYF TGTGCCAGCAGTGAATGGGCTAGCGGGGGGCAAGAGACCCAGTACTTC few TRBJ2-5 TRBD2 TRBV25-1
CATSSSLTYNEQFF TGTGCCACCAGCTCCTCCCTTACCTACAATGAGCAGTTCTTC . TRBJ2-1 . TRBV15
CASSDGTSGKADTQYF TGTGCCAGCTCAGATGGGACTAGCGGGAAAGCAGATACGCAGTATTTT few TRBJ2-3 TRBD2 TRBV18
CASTWGGRDTQYF TGTGCCAGCACCTGGGGGGGAAGGGATACGCAGTATTTT . TRBJ2-3 TRBD2 TRBV7-2
CASSLSAGGSSYEQYF TGTGCCAGCAGCTTATCGGCGGGCGGGAGCTCCTACGAGCAGTACTTC few TRBJ2-7 TRBD2 TRBV7-9
CSARARPSNTEAFF TGCAGTGCTAGAGCACGCCCGAGCAACACTGAAGCTTTCTTT . TRBJ1-1 . TRBV20-1
CASSLGGFGQPQHF TGTGCCAGCAGCTTAGGGGGGTTTGGTCAGCCCCAGCATTTT . TRBJ1-5 . TRBV7-2
CASLRGYTDTQYF TGTGCCAGTCTTCGAGGGTACACAGATACGCAGTATTTT few TRBJ2-3 . TRBV7-9
CASSQVTRSFNYGYTF TGCGCCAGCAGCCAAGTTACAAGGAGCTTTAACTATGGCTACACCTTC . TRBJ1-2 . TRBV4-1
CASSLAGPTNEKLFF TGTGCCAGCAGCTTAGCAGGGCCTACTAATGAAAAACTGTTTTTT few TRBJ1-4 . TRBV7-2
CSVSPSGGNEQFF TGCAGCGTTTCACCTAGCGGGGGAAATGAGCAGTTCTTC . TRBJ2-1 TRBD2 TRBV29-1
CSARGTGYADTQYF TGCAGTGCTAGAGGGACAGGGTACGCAGATACGCAGTATTTT few TRBJ2-3 TRBD1 TRBV20-1
CASSSSTGMNTEAFF TGTGCCAGCAGCTCTTCGACAGGCATGAACACTGAAGCTTTCTTT . TRBJ1-1 . TRBV7-3
CSASRDRVGVTEAFF TGCAGTGCCTCCAGGGACAGGGTAGGAGTCACTGAAGCTTTCTTT few TRBJ1-1 TRBD1 TRBV20-1
CASSYKRVADTQYF TGTGCCAGCAGTTACAAGAGGGTAGCAGATACGCAGTATTTT . TRBJ2-3 . TRBV6-5
CASSHVGQDLQETQYF TGCGCCAGCAGCCACGTGGGACAAGACCTTCAAGAGACCCAGTACTTC . TRBJ2-5 . TRBV4-3
CSVLTSGGRYEQYF TGCAGCGTGCTGACTAGCGGGGGAAGGTACGAGCAGTACTTC few TRBJ2-7 TRBD2 TRBV29-1
CASSLRTGETQYF TGTGCCAGCAGCTTGAGGACAGGGGAGACCCAGTACTTC many TRBJ2-5 TRBD1 TRBV5-4
CASSYRFGGNTEAFF TGTGCCAGCAGTTATCGTTTTGGGGGGAACACTGAAGCTTTCTTT few TRBJ1-1 . TRBV6-2/TRBV6-3
CASRTSPGETQYF TGCGCCAGCCGTACTAGCCCGGGGGAGACCCAGTACTTC few TRBJ2-5 . TRBV5-1
CASRPRGESYNSPLHF TGTGCCAGCAGACCGAGGGGGGAGTCCTATAATTCACCCCTCCACTTT . TRBJ1-6 . TRBV12-3/TRBV12-4
CASSQDNSNQPQHF TGTGCCAGTAGTCAGGACAATAGCAATCAGCCCCAGCATTTT . TRBJ1-5 . TRBV19
CAISAQTGWSHEQYF TGTGCCATCAGTGCCCAGACAGGGTGGAGCCACGAGCAGTACTTC few TRBJ2-7 TRBD1 TRBV10-3
CASTTKRRAENTQYF TGTGCCAGCACCACAAAACGACGGGCGGAGAATACGCAGTATTTT . TRBJ2-3 . TRBV12-3/TRBV12-4
CASSWDEQYEQYF TGTGCCAGCAGCTGGGACGAGCAATACGAGCAGTACTTC many TRBJ2-7 . TRBV7-2
CASSLERANYGYTF TGTGCCAGCAGCTTGGAACGGGCTAACTATGGCTACACCTTC . TRBJ1-2 . TRBV5-4
CSVSGGGTDTQYF TGCAGCGTTTCCGGGGGGGGCACAGATACGCAGTATTTT . TRBJ2-3 TRBD2 TRBV29-1
CASSLAASYNSPLHF TGTGCCAGCAGTTTAGCGGCCAGCTATAATTCACCCCTCCACTTT few TRBJ1-6 . TRBV12-3/TRBV12-4
CASSMGTAPSTDTQYF TGTGCCAGCAGCATGGGGACAGCACCTAGCACAGATACGCAGTATTTT . TRBJ2-3 TRBD1 TRBV7-8
CASSLATDGEAFF TGCGCCAGCAGCTTGGCCACGGACGGGGAAGCTTTCTTT few TRBJ1-1 . TRBV5-1
CASSSRDRGWENTEAFF TGTGCCAGCAGCTCCCGGGACAGGGGCTGGGAGAACACTGAAGCTTTCTTT few TRBJ1-1 TRBD1 TRBV7-8
CAISGTGETPVDTQYF TGTGCCATCAGCGGAACAGGGGAGACTCCGGTGGATACGCAGTATTTT . TRBJ2-3 TRBD1 TRBV10-3
CASSDPGSSYNEQFF TGTGCCAGCAGCGACCCTGGAAGCTCCTACAATGAGCAGTTCTTC . TRBJ2-1 . TRBV6-6
CASSFSPDTIYF TGTGCCAGCAGCTTCAGTCCGGACACCATATATTTT few TRBJ1-3 . TRBV7-9
CASSFVTSPNYGYTF TGTGCCAGCAGCTTTGTGACATCACCTAACTATGGCTACACCTTC . TRBJ1-2 . TRBV7-9
CASTRQGLNYGYTF TGTGCCAGCACCAGACAGGGTCTAAACTATGGCTACACCTTC once TRBJ1-2 TRBD1 TRBV6-5
CASSQGAYTEAFF TGTGCCAGCAGTCAGGGGGCGTACACTGAAGCTTTCTTT . TRBJ1-1 TRBD1 TRBV28
CASSLLQGAGTGELFF TGTGCCAGCAGCCTTCTACAGGGGGCAGGTACCGGGGAGCTGTTTTTT . TRBJ2-2 TRBD1 TRBV11-2
CASSQANLDTQYF TGTGCCAGCAGCCAAGCTAACCTCGATACGCAGTATTTT . TRBJ2-3 . TRBV4-2
CASSPTTLSSGANVLTF TGCGCCAGCAGCCCTACGACTCTGAGCTCTGGGGCCAACGTCCTGACTTTC . TRBJ2-6 . TRBV5-1
CASSYSDIYTGELFF TGTGCCAGCAGTTACTCAGACATTTACACCGGGGAGCTGTTTTTT few TRBJ2-2 . TRBV6-5
CASSVPGPDRVGTEAFF TGTGCCAGCAGCGTCCCCGGCCCTGACAGGGTGGGAACTGAAGCTTTCTTT . TRBJ1-1 TRBD1 TRBV9
CASSLEGARNSPLHF TGTGCCAGCAGTTTAGAGGGGGCTAGGAATTCACCCCTCCACTTT few TRBJ1-6 TRBD1 TRBV12-3/TRBV12-4
CASSSVASGGTDTQYF TGTGCCAGCAGCTCCGTCGCTAGCGGGGGCACAGATACGCAGTATTTT few TRBJ2-3 TRBD2 TRBV6-5
CASSYSSTAGRGYTF TGTGCCAGCAGTTACTCTTCAACCGCGGGGCGTGGCTACACCTTC . TRBJ1-2 . TRBV6-5
CSARTGRTRNQPQHF TGCAGTGCGAGGACAGGGCGTACTCGCAATCAGCCCCAGCATTTT few TRBJ1-5 TRBD1 TRBV20-1
CSASRRGGTSRETQYF TGCAGTGCTAGTAGGAGGGGCGGGACCTCCCGGGAGACCCAGTACTTC . TRBJ2-5 . TRBV20-1
CASSQAGLANEQFF TGTGCCAGCAGCCAAGCCGGCCTCGCCAATGAGCAGTTCTTC few TRBJ2-1 . TRBV4-2
CSAYGGHYGYTF TGCAGTGCTTACGGGGGGCACTATGGCTACACCTTC . TRBJ1-2 . TRBV20-1
CASSQEVEGTAANYEQYF TGCGCCAGCAGCCAAGAGGTCGAAGGAACTGCCGCGAACTACGAGCAGTACTTC once TRBJ2-7 . TRBV4-1
CASSSEAVGETQYF TGTGCCAGCAGTTCGGAAGCGGTGGGGGAGACCCAGTACTTC . TRBJ2-5 . TRBV12-3/TRBV12-4
CASSHPARGRDQPQHF TGCGCCAGCAGCCACCCCGCGCGGGGACGGGATCAGCCCCAGCATTTT . TRBJ1-5 . TRBV4-1
CASSSTGAGYTF TGTGCCAGCAGCTCAACAGGGGCTGGCTACACCTTC few TRBJ1-2 TRBD1 TRBV7-2
CASSLPSGGAGGELFF TGTGCCAGCAGCCTCCCTAGCGGGGGGGCTGGCGGGGAGCTGTTTTTT few TRBJ2-2 TRBD2 TRBV3-1
CASIDRVGEKLFF TGTGCCAGCATTGACAGGGTCGGCGAAAAACTGTTTTTT . TRBJ1-4 TRBD1 TRBV6-2/TRBV6-3
CASSYLKSGLVPGELFF TGTGCCAGCAGTTACCTGAAGTCGGGACTAGTCCCCGGGGAGCTGTTTTTT . TRBJ2-2 TRBD2 TRBV6-5
CASSLGPGGGRYEQYF TGTGCCAGCAGCTTAGGCCCTGGGGGCGGAAGGTACGAGCAGTACTTC . TRBJ2-7 . TRBV13
CASSTPTGQGGYGYTF TGCGCCAGCAGCACACCGACTGGACAGGGTGGCTATGGCTACACCTTC few TRBJ1-2 TRBD1 TRBV5-1